The source of this TCR beta chain is a study of blood T cell repertoires in COVID-19. Study-wide background: The United States, Italy and Spain provided the acute and convalescent COVID-19 samples. In each case, the material was cDNA or gDNA derived from T cells, B-cell-depleted T cells, or PBMCs.

The V gene's germline CDR1 is LNHDA and CDR2 SQIVND (reference sequence). V was shortened by 7 bases and J by 0 bases, with 6 bases between the two germline ends. The CDR3 is 12 residues long. Authors' processing steps: Estimated nucleated cell counts came from reference gene primer amplification. Generated by immunoSEQ multiplex PCR, the TCRdb table keeps only in-frame clones and is missing some. That table is the source of V, J and clone size, and D and trimming were worked out from the DNA. Here the sample spans more than 150,000 clones, about four fifths being singletons. The TCR comes from a man between 65 and 85 years old who had recovered from COVID-19. The rearrangement uses TRBV19 and TRBJ1-1; no firm D call. The sample consisted of peripheral blood. CDR3 in DNA: TGTGCCAGTAAAGCCCTGAACACTGAAGCTTTCTTT. Translating it yields CASKALNTEAFF.